This record concerns one T cell receptor beta chain sequence. Its target is unknown. The data were taken from a study of cytomegalovirus exposure and HLA in healthy donors. Study-wide findings and caveats: In an earlier analysis, productive rearrangement rates for most beta V segments clustered near 87% or 30%. The authors assumed roughly uniform sequencing depth across donors for presence/absence analyses. The authors later linked a missense DCLRE1C variant to TCR beta V- and J-gene trimming.

PCR amplification relied on 60 Vbeta primers (plus 13 Jbeta primers). Sequencing was performed with immunoSEQ multiplex PCR; in TCRdb, only in-frame clones are kept and a portion is missing. Here the sample spans about 150,000 clones, approximately 69% being singletons. CDR3 size: 15 residues. The germline V gene has CDR1 MDHEN and CDR2 SYDVKM. Trimming took 7 bases from V and 0 from J; bases not matched to a gene: 8. The rearrangement uses TRBV28 and TRBJ2-7, with TRBD2 matching 8 bases. Sequencing was done on a sample of PBMCs. The sequence was collected from a young man in good health and CMV-seronegative. This CDR3 is CASIWAGGISYEQYF. The DNA of the CDR3 is TGTGCCAGCATTTGGGCGGGGGGAATCTCCTACGAGCAGTACTTC.